Reported below is one T cell receptor (beta chain). Documented time point: after dendritic cell vaccination, including at tumor progression/relapse. J lost 4 bases, V lost 2 bases, and 8 bases had no gene match. This CDR3 contains 16 residues. CDR1 MGHRA and CDR2 YSYEKL come from the germline V gene. Input was around 2 ug genomic DNA, or all available if less. Only in-frame clones appear in the TCRdb table, and some are missing; sequencing was by immunoSEQ multiplex PCR. The sample records roughly 88,000 clones, 81% being singletons. This entry comes from a study of glioma-infiltrating T cells after dendritic cell vaccination.

The receptor's source is a human donor with glioblastoma. This sequence joins TRBV4-1 and TRBJ2-1; TRBD2 matches 7 bases. Sequencing used blood, obtained after dendritic cell vaccination. The CDR3 region is CASSQPERGLYNEQFF. CDR3 DNA sequence: TGCGCCAGCAGCCAACCTGAGCGGGGCCTTTACAATGAGCAGTTCTTC.